Shown below are 32 T cell receptor beta chains from a single sample sequenced in a study of T cells after yellow fever vaccination. TCRdb used MiXCR to reprocess the 5' RACE reads, holding one entry per CDR3 protein. Of about 630,000 distinct CDR3 sequences in the sample, 10% to 15% are singletons; the top ten hold about 15%. The material sequenced was PBMCs, taken on the day of the yellow fever booster vaccination. The source of these receptors is a man younger than 40 who received the YFV17D yellow fever vaccine.

The chain recombines TRBV21-1 with TRBJ2-5; the D call in the table, TRBD1, was not verified against the DNA. TRBV21-1 is annotated as a pseudogene. This CDR3 is 17 amino acids long. This CDR3 reads CASSNWDRAEYQETQYF. In nucleotides, the CDR3 is TGTGCCAGCAGCAATTGGGACAGGGCGGAGTACCAAGAGACCCAGTACTTC.

This clonotype was counted a few times. The gene calls are TRBV4-3 and TRBJ1-3; 8 bases are a match to TRBD1. The CDR3 is 19 residues long. V lost 3 bases, J lost 0 bases, and 13 bases stayed unmatched. From germline, CDR1 is LGHNA and CDR2 YSLEER. CDR3 nucleotide sequence: TGCGCCAGCAGCCACATAACGCCCGGGACAGGCAGCTCTGGAAACACCATATATTTT. Translated: CASSHITPGTGSSGNTIYF.

The rearrangement uses TRBV20-1 and TRBJ2-3; D may be TRBD1 or TRBD2 (6 bases each). From germline, CDR1 is DFQATT and CDR2 SNEGSKA (reference sequence). The CDR3 runs to 14 residues. V was pared by 3 bases and J by 4 bases, with 14 bases between. CDR3 region: CSARGQGRPDTQYF. CDR3 bases: TGCAGTGCTAGGGGGCAGGGGAGGCCAGATACGCAGTATTTT.

The chain employs TRBV5-4 and TRBJ2-3; D uncertain. This CDR3 spans 17 amino acids. Per the germline V gene, CDR1 is SGHNT and CDR2 is YYREEE (reference sequence). The V end was cut by 3 bases, the J end by 5 bases, with 22 bases between. As DNA, the CDR3 is TGTGCCAGCAGCTCCCAATTATACGTCAAGGTTCGAGATACGCAGTATTTT. Encoded protein: CASSSQLYVKVRDTQYF.

The table lists this clonotype with many counts. The rearrangement links TRBV29-1 to TRBJ2-5; D is ambiguous. Trimming left V 7 bases short and J 2 bases short, with 14 bases between. Germline V gene sequence: CDR1 SQVTM, CDR2 ANQGSEA. The CDR3 runs to 13 residues. The CDR3 is CSGSMGNQETQYF. CDR3 coding DNA: TGCAGCGGGAGTATGGGGAATCAAGAGACCCAGTACTTC.

The chain has TRBV10-1 and TRBJ2-1, with D maybe TRBD1 (7 bases). The V and J ends lost 5 bases and 12 bases respectively, with 17 bases between them. This CDR3 is built from 13 residues. Looked up from germline, CDR1 is WNHNN and CDR2 is SYGVQD (reference sequence). The CDR3 region has the DNA TGCGCCAGCAGTCGGACAGGAGCGGGTGGGCAGTTCTTC. Amino acid sequence: CASSRTGAGGQFF.

This clonotype was counted between two and nine times. The genes are TRBV15 and TRBJ1-1, with D perhaps matching TRBD1 (5 bases). Germline loops: CDR1 LNHNV, CDR2 YYDKDF (reference sequence). V gave up 4 bases and J gave up 6 bases, with 18 bases separating them. CDR3 length: 15 residues. The CDR3 reads CATSTTAGLGPEAFF. The DNA of the CDR3 is TGTGCCACCAGCACCACCGCAGGGTTAGGCCCTGAAGCTTTCTTT.

This clonotype was seen at least ten times. The chain recombines TRBV24-1 with TRBJ2-3, with unresolved D. With 6 bases removed from V and 0 bases from J, the gap between germline ends came to 12 bases. Looked up from germline, CDR1 is KGHDR and CDR2 is SFDVKD. This CDR3 has 15 residues. CDR3 bases: TGTGCCACCAGTACCGCAAGCGATAGCACAGATACGCAGTATTTT. It specifies CATSTASDSTDTQYF.

This chain uses TRBV20-1 with TRBJ2-3, with 10 bases lining up with TRBD2. Per the germline V gene, CDR1 is DFQATT and CDR2 is SNEGSKA (reference sequence). Germline trimming cut 3 bases from V and 8 bases from J; bases unmatched to any gene: 8. CDR3 length: 14 residues. The CDR3 nucleotides are TGCAGTGCTAGCTCCGGACTAGCGGAGACTACGCAGTATTTT. It specifies CSASSGLAETTQYF.

This clonotype was found a few times. The rearrangement joins TRBV20-1 to TRBJ1-2; a weak D match, TRBD1 (5 bases). There are 12 residues in the CDR3. Germline V gene lookup returns CDR1 DFQATT and CDR2 SNEGSKA (reference sequence). The V gene lost 5 bases and the J gene lost 1 base, with 8 bases spanning the gap. The CDR3 loop reads CSAEQGNYGYTF. Written as DNA, the CDR3 is TGCAGTGCTGAGCAGGGTAACTATGGCTACACCTTC.

The CDR3 loop reads CASSLARLASTDTQYF. CDR3 bases: TGTGCCAGCAGTTTGGCAAGACTCGCTAGCACAGATACGCAGTATTTT. The chain links TRBV6-2 or TRBV6-3 to TRBJ2-3; no definite D call. V was cut by 4 bases and J by 0 bases, with 14 bases left in between. CDR1 MNHEY and CDR2 SVGEGT come from the germline V gene. CDR3 size: 16 residues.

This clonotype was seen a handful of times. The chain uses TRBV6-1 and TRBJ2-7, with 7 nucleotides matching TRBD1. In germline, CDR1 is MNHNS, CDR2 SASEGT. CDR3 length equals 14 residues. The junction had 11 bases not matched to a gene; V was cut back by 7 bases and J by 5 bases. The CDR3 sequence: CASTYDRAADEQYF. The CDR3 DNA follows: TGTGCCAGCACCTACGACAGGGCGGCAGACGAGCAGTACTTC.

The rearrangement uses TRBV5-1 and TRBJ2-7, with 7 nucleotides matching TRBD1. V trimming: 7 bases; J trimming: 3 bases; junction bases outside the gene matches: 13. The CDR3 runs 15 residues. CDR1 and CDR2 from the germline V gene are SGHRS and YFSETQ. CDR3 sequence (DNA): TGCGCCAGCCGACTGACCACAGGGGTGGTCTACGAGCAGTACTTC. It codes for CASRLTTGVVYEQYF.

This clonotype was recorded many times. The V call is TRBV12-3 or TRBV12-4, the J call TRBJ1-1; the D is unclear. Trimming stripped 3 bases from V and 6 bases from J, with 8 bases between. The CDR3 length is 12 residues. CDR3 amino acids: CASSFRGAEAFF. In DNA, the CDR3 is TGTGCCAGCAGTTTCCGTGGGGCTGAAGCTTTCTTT.

This clonotype was detected a few times. The chain couples TRBV5-1 to TRBJ1-1; TRBD1 matches 9 bases. Germline assignment: CDR1 SGHRS and CDR2 YFSETQ. The CDR3 loop spans 13 amino acids. With 0 bases clipped from V and 8 bases from J, the junction kept 2 bases outside the gene matches. Here the CDR3 DNA reads TGCGCCAGCAGCTTGGCCGGGACAGGGGAAGCTTTCTTT. Protein product: CASSLAGTGEAFF.

This clonotype has more than one count but fewer than ten. The chain has TRBV20-1 and TRBJ2-7; 12 positions agree with TRBD2. Germline assignment: CDR1 DFQATT and CDR2 SNEGSKA (reference sequence). The CDR3 extends over 13 amino acids. J lost 4 bases, V lost 6 bases, and 4 bases had no gene match. CDR3 sequence: CSATSGSIYEQYF. As DNA, the CDR3 is TGCAGTGCGACTAGCGGGAGCATTTACGAGCAGTACTTC.

This clonotype was picked up a small number of times. V is TRBV28 and J is TRBJ2-3, with 9 bases matching TRBD2. Germline CDR1 and CDR2: MDHEN and SYDVKM. V lost 2 bases to trimming and J lost 0 bases; unmatched junction nucleotides: 15. The CDR3 has 20 residues. The CDR3 sequence: CASSLPVGAGGKPSTDTQYF. CDR3 bases: TGTGCCAGCAGTTTACCCGTCGGGGCGGGAGGGAAGCCTAGCACAGATACGCAGTATTTT.

Details on this clonotype: An end of the junction does not agree with germline; a read error may underlie this. The V and J genes are TRBV3-1 and TRBJ1-6; 7 nucleotides agree with TRBD1. This CDR3 region has 15 residues. Germline V gene lookup returns CDR1 LGHDT and CDR2 YNNKEL (reference sequence). CDR3 coding DNA: TGTGCCACCAGCCAAGGGGACAGAGGCTACCGAGCGCTCCACTTT. Amino acids: CATSQGDRGYRALHF.

As concerns this clonotype: This could be a read error, since a much larger clone is one nucleotide away. The V and J genes are TRBV4-2 and TRBJ1-2; TRBD1 is a possible D gene (5 bases). V gave up 0 bases and J gave up 2 bases, with 7 bases separating them. Looked up from germline, CDR1 is LGHNA and CDR2 is YNFKEQ. The CDR3 covers 14 residues. CDR3 coding DNA: TGTGCCAGCAGCCAAGATGCAGGGAACTATGGCTACACCTTC. Translation: CASSQDAGNYGYTF.

This clonotype appeared many times. The chain is built from TRBV7-2 and TRBJ2-7; D is perhaps TRBD2 (6 bases). The germline gives CDR1 SGHTA, CDR2 FQGNSA. The length of the CDR3 is 13 residues. Trimming cost V 3 bases and J 5 bases, with 11 bases left between them. For the CDR3, the DNA is TGTGCCAGCAGCTTTCGGACGGGAGACGAGCAGTACTTC. Amino acid sequence: CASSFRTGDEQYF.

The gene calls are TRBV6-2 or TRBV6-3 and TRBJ2-1; the match to TRBD1 covers 7 bases. Losses at the gene ends were 7 bases for V and 5 bases for J; bases not matched to a gene: 5. The CDR3 has 13 residues. The germline gives CDR1 MNHEY, CDR2 SVGEGT. CDR3 residues: CASTYGQDNEQFF. The CDR3 DNA is TGTGCCAGCACCTATGGACAGGACAATGAGCAGTTCTTC.

The rearrangement joins TRBV5-1 to TRBJ2-3; no firm D call. The V and J ends lost 0 bases and 0 bases respectively, with 11 bases between them. Germline V gene data show CDR1 as SGHRS and CDR2 as YFSETQ. The CDR3 runs to 16 residues. As DNA, the CDR3 is TGCGCCAGCAGCTTGGGCCAGTTACCGAGCACAGATACGCAGTATTTT. Its protein is CASSLGQLPSTDTQYF.

In nucleotides, the CDR3 is TGCAGCGCCGGAGGCGGACTAGGTGAGCAGTTCTTC. It codes for CSAGGGLGEQFF. The V call is TRBV29-1, the J call TRBJ2-1; TRBD2 agrees at 7 bases. Germline CDR1 is SQVTM and CDR2 is ANQGSEA. The V and J ends lost 7 bases and 9 bases, in that order; junction bases with no gene match: 9. The CDR3 consists of 12 residues.

This clonotype was found a few times. The V call is TRBV20-1, the J call TRBJ2-5, with D perhaps TRBD2 (6 bases). Trimming stripped 1 base from V and 1 base from J, with 13 bases between. The CDR3 is made up of 15 amino acids. Germline CDR1 DFQATT, CDR2 SNEGSKA (reference sequence). CDR3 amino acids: CSARGPPSVQETQYF. The CDR3 bases are TGCAGTGCTAGAGGCCCCCCTAGCGTCCAAGAGACCCAGTACTTC.

The J gene is TRBJ2-1, the V gene TRBV18; 9 bases are a match to TRBD2. The germline V gene encodes CDR1 KGHSH and CDR2 LQKENI. Unmatched junction bases numbered 10, after V lost 3 bases and J lost 4 bases. The CDR3 totals 17 residues. The CDR3 DNA is TGTGCCAGCTCACCCCGCCTTTGGGCGGGAGGGTACAATGAGCAGTTCTTC. Translation: CASSPRLWAGGYNEQFF.

V gene TRBV7-9 combines with J gene TRBJ2-7; tentatively, D is TRBD2 (6 bases). V was shortened by 3 bases and J by 0 bases, with 15 bases between the two germline ends. There are 16 residues in the CDR3. From germline, CDR1 is SEHNR and CDR2 FQNEAQ (reference sequence). The CDR3: CASSFPGAKGSYEQYF. The DNA for the CDR3 is TGTGCCAGCAGCTTTCCGGGAGCGAAGGGCTCCTACGAGCAGTACTTC.

The chain carries TRBV19 and TRBJ2-7, with TRBD2 identical over 7 bases. Germline V gene sequence: CDR1 LNHDA, CDR2 SQIVND (reference sequence). There are 15 residues in the CDR3. V lost 5 bases, J lost 0 bases, and 7 bases stayed unmatched. The CDR3 loop is CASSVSGLGSYEQYF. CDR3 bases: TGTGCCAGTAGTGTCAGCGGACTAGGCTCCTACGAGCAGTACTTC.

Ten or more counts support this clonotype. The rearrangement joins TRBV18 to TRBJ1-1; D is unclear. Trimming removed 3 bases at V and 10 bases at J, with 15 bases between. The CDR3 is 13 amino acids. Germline CDR1 KGHSH, CDR2 LQKENI. The CDR3 DNA reads TGTGCCAGCTCACCCTCAGACGGGCTGTCAGCTTTCTTT. It codes for CASSPSDGLSAFF.

This chain joins TRBV6-2 or TRBV6-3 and TRBJ2-7; possibly TRBD2 for D (5 bases). Germline V gene lookup returns CDR1 MNHEY and CDR2 SVGEGT. Deletions cut 0 bases from V and 3 bases from J, with 24 bases between. The CDR3 is 19 amino acids. The CDR3 here is CASSYSSEGGQPGFYEQYF. Written as DNA, the CDR3 is TGTGCCAGCAGTTACTCGAGTGAGGGTGGTCAACCGGGCTTCTACGAGCAGTACTTC.

This clonotype has more than one count but fewer than ten. The V gene is TRBV6-1, the J gene TRBJ2-7, with 10 nucleotides matching TRBD1. Trimming cost V 7 bases and J 7 bases; bases outside gene matches: 16. This CDR3 is 16 amino acids long. Germline-derived CDR1 and CDR2 are MNHNS and SASEGT. CDR3 sequence: CASTPRSWTGGGEQYF. CDR3 DNA sequence: TGTGCCAGCACCCCACGGTCTTGGACAGGGGGAGGTGAGCAGTACTTC.

This clonotype occurred a few times. The chain employs TRBV18 and TRBJ2-5; D gene ambiguous. The germline V gene encodes CDR1 KGHSH and CDR2 LQKENI. V was clipped by 4 bases and J by 7 bases, with 13 bases between them. This CDR3 is 13 amino acids long. DNA of the CDR3: TGTGCCAGCTCACAAACCGATGTAGGGACCCAGTACTTC. Amino acids: CASSQTDVGTQYF.

This clonotype was detected a few times. V and J are TRBV7-9 and TRBJ2-3, with D perhaps TRBD1 (6 bases). The V end lost 5 bases, the J end lost 0 bases, and 15 bases lay between the germline ends. CDR3 size: 16 residues. From germline, CDR1 is SEHNR and CDR2 FQNEAQ (reference sequence). The CDR3 DNA reads TGTGCCAGCAGCCTAGGGGGACACCGAAGCACAGATACGCAGTATTTT. It yields the protein CASSLGGHRSTDTQYF. Complete variable domain (other parts from reference TRBV7-9 and TRBJ2-3): DTGVSQNPRHKITKRGQNVTFRCDPISEHNRLYWYRQTLGQGPEFLTYFQNEAQLEKSRLLSDRFSAERPKGSFSTLEIQRTEQGDSAMYLCASSLGGHRSTDTQYFGPGTRLTVL.